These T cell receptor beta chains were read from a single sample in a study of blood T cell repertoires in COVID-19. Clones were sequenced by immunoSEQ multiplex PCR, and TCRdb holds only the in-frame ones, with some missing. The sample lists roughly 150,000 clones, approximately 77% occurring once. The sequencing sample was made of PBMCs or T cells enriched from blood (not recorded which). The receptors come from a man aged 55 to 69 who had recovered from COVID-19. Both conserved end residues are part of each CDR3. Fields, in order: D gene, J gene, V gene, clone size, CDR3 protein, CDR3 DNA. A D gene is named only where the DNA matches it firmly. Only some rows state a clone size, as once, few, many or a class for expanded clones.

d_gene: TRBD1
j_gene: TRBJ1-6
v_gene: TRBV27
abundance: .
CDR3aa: CASYATGVDNSPLHF
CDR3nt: TGTGCCAGCTACGCCACAGGGGTCGATAATTCACCCCTCCACTTT

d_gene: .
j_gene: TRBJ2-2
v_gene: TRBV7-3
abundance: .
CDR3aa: CASSLNAGDTGELFF
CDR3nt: TGTGCCAGCAGCTTAAATGCCGGGGACACCGGGGAGCTGTTTTTT

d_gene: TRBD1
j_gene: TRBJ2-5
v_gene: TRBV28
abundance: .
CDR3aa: CASILGTGYQETQYF
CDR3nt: TGTGCCAGCATCCTCGGGACAGGGTACCAAGAGACCCAGTACTTC

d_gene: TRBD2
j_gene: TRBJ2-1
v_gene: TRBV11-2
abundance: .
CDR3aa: CASSRPGGTGYNEQFF
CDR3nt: TGTGCCAGCAGCCGCCCGGGAGGGACCGGATACAATGAGCAGTTCTTC

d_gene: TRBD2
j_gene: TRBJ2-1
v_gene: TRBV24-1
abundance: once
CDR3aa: CATSDVLAGGVNEQFF
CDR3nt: TGTGCCACCAGTGACGTACTAGCGGGGGGGGTCAATGAGCAGTTCTTC

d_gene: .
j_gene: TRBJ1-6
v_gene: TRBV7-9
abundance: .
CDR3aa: CASSPDLVSPLHF
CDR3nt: TGTGCCAGCAGCCCCGACTTGGTTTCACCCCTCCACTTT

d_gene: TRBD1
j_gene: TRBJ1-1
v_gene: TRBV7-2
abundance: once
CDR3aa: CASSSGGTEAFF
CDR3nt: TGTGCCAGCAGTTCAGGGGGCACTGAAGCTTTCTTT

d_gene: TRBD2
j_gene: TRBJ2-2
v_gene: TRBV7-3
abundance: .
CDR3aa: CASSPTGGRTGELFF
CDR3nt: TGTGCCAGCAGCCCGACGGGGGGAAGGACCGGGGAGCTGTTTTTT

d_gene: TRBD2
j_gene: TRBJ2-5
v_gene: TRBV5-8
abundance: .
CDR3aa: CASSNAGTSGIETQYF
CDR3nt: TGTGCCAGCAGCAACGCCGGGACTAGCGGGATTGAGACCCAGTACTTC

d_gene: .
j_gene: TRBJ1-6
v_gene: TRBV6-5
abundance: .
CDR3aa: CASSPVAGSYSPLHF
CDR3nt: TGTGCCAGCAGCCCCGTGGCGGGATCTTATTCACCCCTCCACTTT

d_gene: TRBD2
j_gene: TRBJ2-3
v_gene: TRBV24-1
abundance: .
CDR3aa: CATGTRSGGGTDTQYF
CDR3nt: TGTGCCACCGGGACCCGGAGCGGGGGGGGAACAGATACGCAGTATTTT

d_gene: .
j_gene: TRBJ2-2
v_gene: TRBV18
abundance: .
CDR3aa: CASSHRPILNTGELFF
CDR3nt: TGTGCCAGCTCACACCGACCGATACTAAACACCGGGGAGCTGTTTTTT

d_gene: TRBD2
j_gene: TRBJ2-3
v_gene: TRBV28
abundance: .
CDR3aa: CEPSGRTFCADTQYF
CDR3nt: TGTGAGCCCAGCGGGAGGACTTTCTGTGCAGATACGCAGTATTTT

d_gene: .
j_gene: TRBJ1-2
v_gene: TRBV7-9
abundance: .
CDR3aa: CASTPEFGYTF
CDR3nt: TGTGCCAGCACCCCGGAGTTTGGCTACACCTTC

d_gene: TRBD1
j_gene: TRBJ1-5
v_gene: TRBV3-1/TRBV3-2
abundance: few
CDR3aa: CASSQNLTRRDRDRNQPQHF
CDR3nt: TGTGCCAGCAGCCAAAACCTGACGCGTCGTGACAGGGATCGGAATCAGCCCCAGCATTTT

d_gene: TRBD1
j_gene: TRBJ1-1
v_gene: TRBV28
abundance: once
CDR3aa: CASRWTGEAFF
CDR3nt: TGTGCCAGCAGATGGACAGGGGAAGCTTTCTTT

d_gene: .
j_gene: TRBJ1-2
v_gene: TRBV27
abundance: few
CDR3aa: CASSLSRMGVYTF
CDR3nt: TGTGCCAGCAGTTTATCGAGGATGGGTGTCTACACCTTC

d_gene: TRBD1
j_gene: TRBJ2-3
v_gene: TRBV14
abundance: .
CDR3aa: CASSQGGRDRVKDTQYF
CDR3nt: TGTGCCAGCAGCCAAGGAGGCCGGGACAGGGTGAAAGATACGCAGTATTTT

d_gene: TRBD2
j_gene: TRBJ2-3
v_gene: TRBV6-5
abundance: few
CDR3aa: CASSYAGGGSDTQYF
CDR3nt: TGTGCCAGCAGTTACGCGGGGGGCGGGTCAGATACGCAGTATTTT

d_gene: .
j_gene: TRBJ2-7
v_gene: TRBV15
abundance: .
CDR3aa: CATRKAGAGDKSAYEQYF
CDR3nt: TGTGCCACCCGTAAAGCCGGGGCAGGGGATAAGTCGGCCTACGAGCAGTACTTC

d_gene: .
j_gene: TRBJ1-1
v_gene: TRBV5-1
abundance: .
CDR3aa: CASTPRGGVVAAFF
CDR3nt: TGCGCCAGCACCCCCAGGGGAGGGGTGGTTGCGGCTTTCTTT

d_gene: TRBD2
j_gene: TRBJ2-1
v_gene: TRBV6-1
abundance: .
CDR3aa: CASSEAGGLAGGSPQFF
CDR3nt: TGTGCCAGCAGTGAAGCAGGAGGACTAGCGGGAGGGTCCCCGCAGTTCTTC

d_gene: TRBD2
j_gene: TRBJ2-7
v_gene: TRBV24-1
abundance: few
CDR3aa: CATSDWGGGEQYF
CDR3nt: TGTGCCACCAGTGATTGGGGCGGGGGCGAGCAGTACTTC